This T cell receptor (beta chain) appears in the sequencing data of a study of blood T cell repertoires in COVID-19. Trimming took 5 bases from V and 2 from J; bases not matched to a gene: 3. The CDR3 extends over 13 amino acids. Germline CDR1 is MDHEN and CDR2 is SYDVKM. TCRdb keeps only in-frame clones here, not all; method: immunoSEQ multiplex PCR. The sample comprises approximately 120,000 clones, roughly 76% of which are singletons, and less than 11% rests with the top ten. The sample comprised peripheral blood. The receptor was derived from a human donor in a cohort sampled during active COVID-19. The chain employs TRBV28 and TRBJ2-7; 7 bases match TRBD2. As DNA, the CDR3 is TGTGCCAGCAGTCTGACTAGCCCCTACGAGCAGTACTTC. This sequence encodes CASSLTSPYEQYF.